This is a list of T cell receptor beta chains from one sample in a study of identical twins. TCRdb ran MiXCR on the 5' RACE reads and lists one entry per CDR3 protein. The sample lists fewer than 650,000 distinct CDR3 sequences, around a tenth occurring once. These data are also associated with another study on yellow fever vaccine responses in identical twins.

Sequencing was performed on PBMCs. The source is a woman in her late teens or twenties in good health. Both conserved end residues are part of each CDR3. The D gene is left open where the match is weak. Part of the rows lack a size; the others show once, few, many or a class for expanded clones.

abundance	d_gene	v_gene	j_gene	len	CDR3aa	CDR3nt
.	TRBD2	TRBV5-1	TRBJ2-5	15	CASSSTGGRAETQYF	TGCGCCAGCAGCTCAACGGGAGGGCGGGCAGAGACCCAGTACTTC
many	TRBD1	TRBV12-3/TRBV12-4	TRBJ2-7	15	CASSVMGQGTYEQYF	TGTGCCAGCAGTGTAATGGGACAGGGAACCTACGAGCAGTACTTC
few	.	TRBV6-1	TRBJ1-2	14	CASTKDSHPLGYTF	TGTGCCAGCACCAAGGACAGCCACCCGCTTGGCTACACCTTC
.	TRBD1	TRBV6-5	TRBJ1-5	15	CASSYNRGDNQPQHF	TGTGCCAGCAGTTACAACAGGGGGGACAATCAGCCCCAGCATTTT
few	.	TRBV28	TRBJ2-1	19	CASSLTVSGTGSSYNEQFF	TGTGCCAGCAGTTTGACTGTTAGCGGGACAGGGAGCTCCTACAATGAGCAGTTCTTC
.	.	TRBV20-1	TRBJ1-3	14	CSADIGTGGNTIYF	TGCAGTGCAGATATCGGGACGGGCGGAAACACCATATATTTT
.	.	TRBV4-1	TRBJ1-1	13	CASGQGRNTEAFF	TGCGCCAGCGGCCAGGGGAGGAACACTGAAGCTTTCTTT
few	.	TRBV21-1	TRBJ2-1	16	CASSKVGECSYNEQFF	TGTGCCAGCAGCAAAGTTGGGGAGTGCTCCTACAATGAGCAGTTCTTC
many	.	TRBV15	TRBJ1-4	16	CATSRDLGSTNEKLFF	TGTGCCACCAGCAGAGATCTAGGCTCAACTAATGAAAAACTGTTTTTT
few	.	TRBV18	TRBJ2-1	11	CASSGRGQQFF	TGTGCCAGCTCAGGGAGGGGGCAGCAGTTCTTC
few	.	TRBV30	TRBJ1-2	12	CAWRTANYGYTF	TGTGCCTGGAGGACAGCCAACTATGGCTACACCTTC
once	.	TRBV7-9	TRBJ2-5	15	CASSPSIEGSETQYF	TGTGCCAGCAGCCCCAGTATAGAGGGCTCGGAGACCCAGTACTTC
.	.	TRBV29-1	TRBJ2-5	11	CSVGSGETQSF	TGCAGCGTTGGATCGGGGGAGACCCAGTCCTTC
few	TRBD2	TRBV4-1	TRBJ2-7	15	CASSQGGSGGYEQYF	TGCGCCAGCAGCCAAGGGGGTAGCGGGGGCTACGAGCAGTACTTC
many	TRBD1	TRBV3-1	TRBJ1-5	14	CASSPQGAWQPQHF	TGTGCCAGCAGCCCCCAGGGGGCTTGGCAGCCCCAGCATTTT
few	.	TRBV7-9	TRBJ2-7	17	CASSRGAGSEISYEQYF	TGTGCCAGCAGCCGAGGGGCTGGCAGTGAAATCTCCTACGAGCAGTACTTC
many	.	TRBV4-3	TRBJ1-1	14	CASSPTDGGTEAFF	TGCGCCAGCAGCCCGACTGACGGGGGCACTGAAGCTTTCTTT
many	.	TRBV7-9	TRBJ2-7	15	CASSFGTARKGEQYF	TGTGCCAGCAGCTTTGGGACTGCACGTAAAGGGGAGCAGTACTTC
many	TRBD2	TRBV10-3	TRBJ2-3	16	CAISETSGNLIDTQYF	TGTGCCATCAGTGAGACTAGCGGGAACCTCATTGATACGCAGTATTTT
.	.	TRBV4-3	TRBJ2-2	16	CASSQLTGGGPGELFF	TGCGCCAGCAGCCAACTCACAGGGGGGGGACCCGGGGAGCTGTTTTTT
few	TRBD2	TRBV12-3/TRBV12-4	TRBJ2-2	16	CASSLARGGPTGELFF	TGTGCCAGCAGTTTAGCGCGGGGGGGCCCCACCGGGGAGCTGTTTTTT
many	TRBD2	TRBV10-2	TRBJ2-1	21	CASSVGPSGPGLGSSYNEQFF	TGCGCCAGCAGTGTCGGGCCTAGCGGGCCGGGATTGGGAAGCTCCTACAATGAGCAGTTCTTC
many	TRBD2	TRBV27	TRBJ2-3	14	CASRRAGGGDTQYF	TGTGCCAGCAGGCGAGCGGGGGGTGGGGATACGCAGTATTTT
many	TRBD2	TRBV28	TRBJ2-1	15	CASTPTVAGNHEQFF	TGTGCCAGCACCCCTACGGTAGCGGGAAACCATGAGCAGTTCTTC
few	.	TRBV12-3/TRBV12-4	TRBJ1-2	14	CASTSLGLSYGYTF	TGTGCCAGCACTTCGCTGGGACTGAGCTATGGCTACACCTTC
few	TRBD2	TRBV5-1	TRBJ2-5	12	CASSPTGTIQYF	TGCGCCAGCAGTCCTACCGGGACTATACAGTACTTC
.	.	TRBV7-2	TRBJ2-7	13	CASSLEVGREQYF	TGTGCCAGCAGCTTAGAGGTCGGGCGCGAGCAGTACTTC
many	TRBD1	TRBV29-1	TRBJ1-2	14	CSVEPTGAPYGYTF	TGCAGCGTTGAACCAACAGGGGCTCCCTATGGCTACACCTTC